This passage covers 23 T cell receptor beta chains from one sample sequenced in a study of T cells in Graves' hyperthyroidism and ophthalmopathy. Amplification targeted TCR beta CDR3 regions from RNA transcripts. Using the HTBI primer set, a first-round RT-PCR was run on the TCR CDR3. TCRdb passed the multiplex PCR reads through MiXCR, listing each CDR3 protein once. The sample has some 500,000 distinct CDR3 sequences, approximately 14% seen once. The sequencing sample was made of blood. Every receptor here comes from a young woman with Graves' hyperthyroidism.

The rearrangement joins TRBV6-1 to TRBJ1-4, with D possibly being TRBD1 (6 bases). Trimming pared 6 bases from V and 8 bases from J, leaving 16 bases between. Per the germline V gene, CDR1 is MNHNS and CDR2 is SASEGT. The CDR3 has 14 amino acids. CDR3 nucleotide sequence: TGTGCCAGCAGCCGGAACAGGGATCAAGAAAAACTGTTTTTT. It codes for CASSRNRDQEKLFF.

This clonotype was seen at least ten times. The chain has TRBV9 and TRBJ2-7; weak D call: TRBD2 (5 bases). The CDR3 totals 15 residues. CDR1 is SGDLS, CDR2 YYNGEE, per germline. V was shortened by 0 bases and J by 2 bases, with 12 bases between the two germline ends. DNA of the CDR3: TGTGCCAGCAGCGTAGGTGGCGGCGGGCCCTACGAGCAGTACTTC. Protein: CASSVGGGGPYEQYF.

In its sample, this clonotype was seen many times. J is TRBJ2-2 and V is TRBV10-3, with D possibly TRBD1 on 5 matching bases. V was cut by 0 bases and J by 9 bases, with 14 bases left in between. The V gene's germline CDR1 is ENHRY and CDR2 SYGVKD. This CDR3 region has 15 residues. The CDR3 DNA sequence: TGTGCCATCAGTGAGTCGATTAGGGGCGACCGGGAGCTGTTTTTT. Its translation is CAISESIRGDRELFF.

This clonotype appeared many times. The chain has TRBV12-3 or TRBV12-4 and TRBJ1-1; a weak D match, TRBD1 (5 bases). CDR3 length: 13 residues. Trimming shortened V by 3 bases and J by 1 base, and 6 bases separated the two germline ends. Here the CDR3 reads CASSLGENTEAFF. CDR3 bases: TGTGCCAGCAGTTTGGGGGAGAACACTGAAGCTTTCTTT.

The chain links TRBV20-1 to TRBJ2-4; 10 bases are shared with TRBD1. This CDR3 has 14 amino acids. CDR1 and CDR2 from the germline V gene are DFQATT and SNEGSKA (reference sequence). Germline trimming cut 0 bases from V and 7 bases from J; bases unmatched to any gene: 3. CDR3 coding DNA: TGCAGTGCTAGAGATGTGGGACAGGGGAACATTCAGTACTTC. The encoded protein is CSARDVGQGNIQYF.

V is TRBV3-1 and J is TRBJ2-3; 9 bases fit TRBD2. With 4 bases clipped from V and 5 bases from J, the junction kept 10 bases outside the gene matches. There are 16 residues in the CDR3. From germline, CDR1 is LGHDT and CDR2 YNNKEL (reference sequence). CDR3 nucleotides: TGTGCCAGCAGCCTGGAGGCGGGAGGGCCAGGAGATACGCAGTATTTT. Residues: CASSLEAGGPGDTQYF.

This clonotype was detected a few times. V usage is TRBV7-3 and J usage is TRBJ2-3, with TRBD1 as a possible D gene (6 bases). Germline V lookup: CDR1 SGHTA, CDR2 FQGTGA. The CDR3 has 15 amino acids. The V end lost 4 bases, the J end lost 4 bases, and 15 bases lay between the germline ends. The CDR3 bases are TGTGCCAGCAGCTCCGGGGACAAAGGGGCAGATACGCAGTATTTT. Translated: CASSSGDKGADTQYF.

The chain links TRBV15 to TRBJ2-2, with D maybe TRBD2 (5 bases). The V end lost 1 base, the J end lost 7 bases, and 10 bases lay between the germline ends. CDR1 is LNHNV and CDR2 is YYDKDF in the germline V gene (reference sequence). The CDR3 sequence is 14 residues long. The CDR3: CATSRGSGNGELFF. The CDR3 DNA sequence: TGTGCCACCAGCAGAGGGTCCGGGAACGGGGAGCTGTTTTTT.

The V and J genes are TRBV20-1 and TRBJ1-2; D gene ambiguous. The length of the CDR3 is 14 residues. V lost 5 bases and J lost 5, with 18 bases in between. Germline CDR1 is DFQATT and CDR2 is SNEGSKA (reference sequence). The CDR3 DNA is TGCAGTGCTCACCGGGCCGAAGGACCATATGGCTACACCTTC. This sequence encodes CSAHRAEGPYGYTF.

Only a few counts were recorded for this clonotype. V and J are TRBV6-5 and TRBJ2-7; a possible D gene is TRBD2 (5 bases). The CDR3 has 13 residues. Per the germline V gene, CDR1 is MNHEY and CDR2 is SVGAGI. The ends were cut back, 0 bases at V and 4 bases at J, with 7 bases in the middle. CDR3 amino acids: CASSYSAEYEQYF. CDR3 nucleotide sequence: TGTGCCAGCAGTTACTCAGCGGAGTACGAGCAGTACTTC.

This clonotype was picked up a small number of times. The chain is built from TRBV10-3 and TRBJ1-2; D may be TRBD1 (6 bases). Between the trimmed V and J ends, which lost 0 bases and 1 base, there was a span of 15 bases. Germline CDR1 ENHRY, CDR2 SYGVKD. This CDR3 is 17 amino acids long. CDR3 residues: CAISESRQAPYNYGYTF. CDR3 coding DNA: TGTGCCATCAGTGAGTCGAGACAGGCCCCATATAACTATGGCTACACCTTC.

This clonotype was seen ten or more times. V usage is TRBV7-3 and J usage is TRBJ2-3; D may be TRBD1 or TRBD2 (6 bases each). CDR3 length equals 15 residues. The germline CDR1 and CDR2 sequences are SGHTA and FQGTGA. Trimming cost V 1 base and J 3 bases, with 11 bases left between them. CDR3 sequence: CASSLNGGLTDTQYF. CDR3 nucleotide sequence: TGTGCCAGCAGCTTAAATGGGGGGCTAACAGATACGCAGTATTTT.

This clonotype was seen many times. This rearrangement joins TRBV10-3 to TRBJ1-2, with D unresolved. Germline V gene lookup returns CDR1 ENHRY and CDR2 SYGVKD. This CDR3 is 15 amino acids long. The V gene lost 0 bases and the J gene lost 5 bases, with 13 bases spanning the gap. The CDR3 is CAISESMDPEYGYTF. CDR3 in DNA: TGTGCCATCAGTGAGTCGATGGACCCGGAGTATGGCTACACCTTC.

The genes are TRBV4-1 and TRBJ1-4; D is undetermined. From germline, CDR1 is MGHRA and CDR2 YSYEKL. This CDR3 contains 15 residues. Trimming took off 4 bases at V and 0 bases at J, with 9 bases between the two ends. In DNA form, the CDR3 reads TGCGCCAGCAGCCGGCAACCAGCAACTAATGAAAAACTGTTTTTT. It translates to CASSRQPATNEKLFF.

At least ten counts were recorded for this clonotype. V usage is TRBV30 and J usage is TRBJ1-5; D is undetermined. The CDR3 is made up of 15 amino acids. Trimming stripped 2 bases from V and 3 bases from J, with 14 bases between. The germline V gene encodes CDR1 GTSNPN and CDR2 SVGIG (reference sequence). Here the CDR3 DNA reads TGTGCCTGGAGTATGGAAAACAGAGACAATCAGCCCCAGCATTTT. Translation gives CAWSMENRDNQPQHF.

The V call is TRBV20-1, the J call TRBJ1-1; D is perhaps TRBD1 (5 bases). Germline loops: CDR1 DFQATT, CDR2 SNEGSKA (reference sequence). The CDR3 totals 11 residues. V was clipped by 4 bases and J by 7 bases, with 10 bases between them. DNA for the CDR3: TGCAGTGCTAAACTGGGGGATGAAGCTTTCTTT. Its protein product is CSAKLGDEAFF.

The chain is built from TRBV7-2 and TRBJ2-1, with D possibly TRBD2 on 6 matching bases. Germline CDR1 and CDR2: SGHTA and FQGNSA. This CDR3 spans 18 amino acids. V was clipped by 0 bases and J by 7 bases, with 22 bases between them. This chain's CDR3 is CASSLASQGGGALNEQFF. The CDR3 DNA reads as TGTGCCAGCAGCTTAGCGAGTCAGGGAGGCGGGGCCCTTAATGAGCAGTTCTTC.

A word on this clonotype: A much more abundant neighbour one base away suggests this may be a read error. The chain recombines TRBV7-9 with TRBJ1-1; D ambiguous. In germline, CDR1 is SEHNR, CDR2 FQNEAQ (reference sequence). The CDR3 contains 15 residues. CDR3 amino acids: CASSFSLDLNTQAFF. CDR3 in DNA: TGTGCCAGCAGCTTTTCTCTTGACCTGAACACTCAAGCTTTCTTT.

This clonotype was detected ten times or more. The J gene is TRBJ2-2, the V gene TRBV24-1; weak D call: TRBD1 (5 bases). Trimming left V 5 bases short and J 6 bases short, with 18 bases between. The CDR3 covers 16 residues. The germline V gene has CDR1 KGHDR and CDR2 SFDVKD. The CDR3 loop reads CATSVADNTMSGELFF. In DNA form, the CDR3 reads TGTGCCACCAGTGTCGCGGACAATACCATGTCCGGGGAGCTGTTTTTT.

This clonotype was seen more than once but under ten times. V gene TRBV9 combines with J gene TRBJ2-4; 7 bases fit TRBD1. V shed 7 bases, J shed 3 bases, and the junction held 1 base outside the gene matches. The CDR3 spans 12 residues. From germline, CDR1 is SGDLS and CDR2 YYNGEE. The CDR3 spells CASGDSKNIQYF. The CDR3 DNA is TGTGCCAGCGGGGACAGCAAAAACATTCAGTACTTC. Full variable domain (missing parts from reference TRBV9 and TRBJ2-4): DSGVTQTPKHLITATGQRVTLRCSPRSGDLSVYWYQQSLDQGLQFLIQYYNGEERAKGNILERFSAQQFPDLHSELNLSSLELGDSALYFCASGDSKNIQYFGAGTRLSVL.

The chain carries TRBV6-1 and TRBJ2-1; 9 bases are shared with TRBD2. V shed 5 bases and J 7 bases; nucleotides not matched to a gene: 12. Germline CDR1 reads MNHNS; CDR2 reads SASEGT. This CDR3 has 16 residues. CDR3 residues: CASSSMTGREGNEQFF. In DNA, the CDR3 is TGTGCCAGCAGTAGTATGACTGGGCGGGAGGGGAATGAGCAGTTCTTC.

Only a few counts were recorded for this clonotype. The chain couples TRBV9 to TRBJ1-2; D remains unclear. Trimming pared 5 bases from V and 4 bases from J, leaving 18 bases between. Looked up from germline, CDR1 is SGDLS and CDR2 is YYNGEE. The CDR3 extends over 15 amino acids. The CDR3 loop reads CASSNQSGRRYGYTF. Here the CDR3 DNA reads TGTGCCAGCAGTAATCAATCGGGGAGACGCTATGGCTACACCTTC.

This clonotype has a count of ten or more. This chain uses TRBV3-1 with TRBJ2-1, with a weak D call TRBD2 (6 bases). The germline gives CDR1 LGHDT, CDR2 YNNKEL (reference sequence). The CDR3 has 14 amino acids. Trimming took 7 bases from V and 8 from J, leaving 18 bases between them. CDR3 sequence (DNA): TGTGCCAGCACCCTGGGACTCCGCGCGGATGAGCAGTTCTTC. Encoded protein: CASTLGLRADEQFF.